This T cell receptor beta chain was observed in a study of blood T cell repertoires in COVID-19. Using immunoSEQ multiplex PCR, the repertoire was profiled, and TCRdb retains in-frame clones only, with some absent. The table records almost 400,000 clones, over 85% of them present only once. The CDR3 is 12 residues long. Trimming removed 4 bases at V and 4 bases at J, with 7 bases between. The source material was PBMCs or T cells enriched from blood (not recorded which). The receptor was isolated from a woman aged 25 to 39 who had recovered from COVID-19. The chain uses TRBV12-3 or TRBV12-4 and TRBJ1-2, with no clear D. CDR3 in amino acids: CASSSGSYGYTF. CDR3 coding DNA: TGTGCCAGCAGTTCCGGGAGCTATGGCTACACCTTC.